The 9 T cell receptor beta chains below were found in one sample sequenced in a study of T cell responses to AZD1222 COVID-19 vaccine. Using immunoSEQ multiplex PCR, the repertoire was profiled, and TCRdb retains in-frame clones only, with some absent. The repertoire holds roughly 130,000 clones, with around 94% as singletons. The material was peripheral blood, obtained on day 0 of AZD1222 vaccination. Receptor source: an adult in good health.

This clone was detected once. J is TRBJ1-6 and V is TRBV6-5; the D gene is possibly TRBD1 (6 bases). V shed 11 bases and J shed 5 bases, with 19 bases lying between them. The CDR3 loop spans 15 amino acids. CDR1 and CDR2 from the germline V gene are MNHEY and SVGAGI. The CDR3 DNA sequence: TGTGCCCTTGCCGGGCAGGGGAACCATAATTCACCCCTCCACTTT. As protein: CALAGQGNHNSPLHF.

The chain links TRBV18 to TRBJ1-1; 7 nucleotides align to TRBD1. Germline CDR1 and CDR2: KGHSH and LQKENI. With 5 bases clipped from V and 1 base from J, the junction kept 4 bases outside the gene matches. The CDR3 has 14 residues. CDR3: CASSGDSQNTEAFF. In DNA form, the CDR3 reads TGTGCCAGCTCAGGGGACAGCCAGAACACTGAAGCTTTCTTT.

CDR3 in DNA: TGTGCCAGCAGTTTGCCCGGCAAGCAGTACTTC. This sequence encodes CASSLPGKQYF. The gene calls are TRBV6-2 or TRBV6-3 and TRBJ2-7; D not certain. V was trimmed by 4 bases and J by 8 bases, leaving 9 bases between them. Germline V gene data show CDR1 as MNHEY and CDR2 as SVGEGT. The CDR3 consists of 11 residues.

The CDR3 nucleotides are TGTGCCAGCAGCTTAGGGACTAACTACAATGAGCAGTTCTTC. Its protein product is CASSLGTNYNEQFF. V and J are TRBV11-3 and TRBJ2-1; a possible D gene is TRBD2 (6 bases). Trimming removed 1 base from V and 3 bases from J, with 7 bases in between. Germline-derived CDR1 and CDR2 are SGHNT and YENEEA. There are 14 residues in the CDR3.

This clone was observed a few times. The chain couples TRBV5-8 to TRBJ1-2; no clear D gene. The CDR3 runs to 13 residues. V was cut by 5 bases and J by 7 bases, with 15 bases left in between. From germline, CDR1 is SGHTS and CDR2 YDEGEE. The CDR3 nucleotides are TGTGCCAGCAGACGGCCCCCAATAAGTGGCTACACCTTC. Amino acids: CASRRPPISGYTF.

V gene TRBV7-9 combines with J gene TRBJ2-2, with D perhaps TRBD1 (5 bases). The germline CDR1 and CDR2 sequences are SEHNR and FQNEAQ (reference sequence). CDR3 length equals 18 residues. Trimming pared 4 bases from V and 1 base from J, leaving 19 bases between. Here the CDR3 reads CASSSAGRAGQNTGELFF. CDR3 bases: TGTGCCAGCAGCTCCGCCGGCAGGGCCGGACAGAACACCGGGGAGCTGTTTTTT.

The V gene is TRBV19, the J gene TRBJ2-1, with TRBD2 matching over 11 bases. Germline values: CDR1 LNHDA, CDR2 SQIVND (reference sequence). This CDR3 is built from 16 residues. Trimming cost V 5 bases and J 0 bases; bases outside gene matches: 3. CDR3 nucleotide sequence: TGTGCCAGTAGTTCTAGCGGGAGGCCCTCCTACAATGAGCAGTTCTTC. Translated, it gives CASSSSGRPSYNEQFF.

V gene TRBV7-9 combines with J gene TRBJ1-2, with D possibly matching TRBD1 (5 bases). Germline V gene data show CDR1 as SEHNR and CDR2 as FQNEAQ (reference sequence). The CDR3 contains 15 residues. V was pared by 1 base and J by 6 bases, with 15 bases between. CDR3 coding DNA: TGTGCCAGCAGCTTAGAAGGCGGGGCGCCGGATGGCTACACCTTC. Its protein product is CASSLEGGAPDGYTF.

This clone was seen once. V gene TRBV7-2 combines with J gene TRBJ1-2; 10 bases are shared with TRBD1. The CDR3 is 16 amino acids. From germline, CDR1 is SGHTA and CDR2 FQGNSA. V gave up 4 bases and J gave up 7 bases; unmatched junction bases: 12. CDR3 amino acids: CASSSPTGTGVGGYTF. The DNA for the CDR3 is TGTGCCAGCAGCTCACCCACCGGGACAGGGGTGGGTGGCTACACCTTC.